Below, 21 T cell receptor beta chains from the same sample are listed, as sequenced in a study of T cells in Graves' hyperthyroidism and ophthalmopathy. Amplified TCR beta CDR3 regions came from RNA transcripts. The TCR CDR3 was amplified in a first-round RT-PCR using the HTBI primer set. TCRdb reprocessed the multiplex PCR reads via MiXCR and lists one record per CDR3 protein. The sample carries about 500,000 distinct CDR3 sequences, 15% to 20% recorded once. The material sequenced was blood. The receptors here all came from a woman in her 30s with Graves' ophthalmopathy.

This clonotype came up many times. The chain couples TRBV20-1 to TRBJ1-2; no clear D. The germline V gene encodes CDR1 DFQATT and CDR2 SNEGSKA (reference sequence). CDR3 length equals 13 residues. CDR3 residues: CRALRGRYYGYTF. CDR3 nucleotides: TGCAGGGCCCTTCGTGGGAGGTACTATGGCTACACCTTC.

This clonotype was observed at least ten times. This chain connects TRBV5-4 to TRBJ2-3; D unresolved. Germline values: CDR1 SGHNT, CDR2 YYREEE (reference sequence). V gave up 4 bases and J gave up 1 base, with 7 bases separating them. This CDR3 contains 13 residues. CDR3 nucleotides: TGTGCCAGCAGCACCATGGGCACAGATACGCAGTATTTT. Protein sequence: CASSTMGTDTQYF.

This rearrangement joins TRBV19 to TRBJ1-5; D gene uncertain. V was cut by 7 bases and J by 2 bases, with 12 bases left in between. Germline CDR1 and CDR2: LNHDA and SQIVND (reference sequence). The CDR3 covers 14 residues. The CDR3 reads CASNPGWGNQPQHF. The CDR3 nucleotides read TGTGCCAGTAATCCGGGATGGGGCAATCAGCCCCAGCATTTT. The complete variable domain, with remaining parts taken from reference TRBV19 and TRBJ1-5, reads DGGITQSPKYLFRKEGQNVTLSCEQNLNHDAMYWYRQDPGQGLRLIYYSQIVNDFQKGDIAEGYSVSREKKESFPLTVTSAQKNPTAFYLCASNPGWGNQPQHFGDGTRLSIL.

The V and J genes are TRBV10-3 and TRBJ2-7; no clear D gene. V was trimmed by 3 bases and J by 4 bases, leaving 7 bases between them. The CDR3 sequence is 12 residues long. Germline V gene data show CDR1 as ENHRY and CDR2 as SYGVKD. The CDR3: CAISDMGYEQYF. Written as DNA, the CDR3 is TGTGCCATCAGTGATATGGGATACGAGCAGTACTTC.

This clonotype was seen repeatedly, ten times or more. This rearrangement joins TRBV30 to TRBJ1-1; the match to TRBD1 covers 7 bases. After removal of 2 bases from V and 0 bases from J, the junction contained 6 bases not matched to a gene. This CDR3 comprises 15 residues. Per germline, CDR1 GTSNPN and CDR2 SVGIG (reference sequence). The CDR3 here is CAWSPPGQLNTEAFF. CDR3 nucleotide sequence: TGTGCCTGGAGTCCCCCGGGACAGCTGAACACTGAAGCTTTCTTT.

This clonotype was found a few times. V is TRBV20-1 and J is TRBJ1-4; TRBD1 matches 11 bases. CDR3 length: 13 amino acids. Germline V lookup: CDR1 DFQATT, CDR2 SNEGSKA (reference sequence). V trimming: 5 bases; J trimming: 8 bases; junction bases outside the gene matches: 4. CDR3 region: CSAVRTGGEKLFF. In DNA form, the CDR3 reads TGCAGTGCTGTGCGGACAGGGGGCGAAAAACTGTTTTTT.

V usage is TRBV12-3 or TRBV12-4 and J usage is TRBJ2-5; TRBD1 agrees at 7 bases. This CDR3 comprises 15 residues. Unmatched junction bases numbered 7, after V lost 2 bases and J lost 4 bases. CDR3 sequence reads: CASSLLQGSRETQYF. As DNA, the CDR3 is TGTGCCAGCAGTTTATTACAGGGGAGTCGAGAGACCCAGTACTTC.

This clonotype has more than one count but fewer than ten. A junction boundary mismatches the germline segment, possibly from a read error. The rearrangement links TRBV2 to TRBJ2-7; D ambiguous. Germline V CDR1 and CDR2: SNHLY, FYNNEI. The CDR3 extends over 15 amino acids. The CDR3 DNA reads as TGTGCCAGCGGTGAAAGTGCCCTCGGATACTACGAGCAGTACTTC. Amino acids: CASGESALGYYEQYF.

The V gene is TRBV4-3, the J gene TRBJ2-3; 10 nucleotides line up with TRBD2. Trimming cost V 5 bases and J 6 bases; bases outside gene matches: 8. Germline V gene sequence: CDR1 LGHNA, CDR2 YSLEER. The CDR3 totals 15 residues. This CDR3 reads CASSALAGARDTQYF. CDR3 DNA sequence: TGCGCCAGCAGCGCCCTAGCGGGAGCCCGGGATACGCAGTATTTT.

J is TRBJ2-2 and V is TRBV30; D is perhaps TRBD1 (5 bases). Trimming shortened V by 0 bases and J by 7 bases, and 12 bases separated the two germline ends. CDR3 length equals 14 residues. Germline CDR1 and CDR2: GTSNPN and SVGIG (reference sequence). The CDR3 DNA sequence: TGTGCCTGGAGTGTCGTTTCTCAGGGCGGGGAGCTGTTTTTT. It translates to CAWSVVSQGGELFF.

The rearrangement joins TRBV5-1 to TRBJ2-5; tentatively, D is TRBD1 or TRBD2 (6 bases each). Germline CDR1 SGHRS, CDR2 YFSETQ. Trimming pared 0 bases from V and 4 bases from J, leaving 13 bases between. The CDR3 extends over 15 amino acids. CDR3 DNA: TGCGCCAGCAGCTTGGTTAGGGGGGCGCGAGAGACCCAGTACTTC. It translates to CASSLVRGARETQYF.

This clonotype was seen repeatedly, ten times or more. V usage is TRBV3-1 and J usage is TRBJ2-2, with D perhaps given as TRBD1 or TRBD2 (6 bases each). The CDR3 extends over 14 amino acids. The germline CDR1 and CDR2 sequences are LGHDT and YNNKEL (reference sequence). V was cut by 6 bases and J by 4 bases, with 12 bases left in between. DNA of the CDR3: TGTGCCAGCAGGCTACAGGGACTCACCGGGGAGCTGTTTTTT. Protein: CASRLQGLTGELFF.

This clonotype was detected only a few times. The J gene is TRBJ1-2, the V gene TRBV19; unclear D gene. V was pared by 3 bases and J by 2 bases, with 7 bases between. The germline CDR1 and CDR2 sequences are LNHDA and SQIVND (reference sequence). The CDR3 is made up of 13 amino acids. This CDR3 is CASSISKNYGYTF. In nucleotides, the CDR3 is TGTGCCAGTAGTATTTCGAAAAACTATGGCTACACCTTC.

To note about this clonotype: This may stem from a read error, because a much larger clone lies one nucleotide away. This chain's CDR3 is CANSEYLEQFF. CDR3 in DNA: TGTGCCAACAGCGAATACCTCGAGCAGTTCTTC. The V call is TRBV2, the J call TRBJ2-1; D is unclear. Germline CDR1 SNHLY, CDR2 FYNNEI. The CDR3 loop spans 11 amino acids. The ends were cut back, 10 bases at V and 10 bases at J, with 14 bases in the middle.

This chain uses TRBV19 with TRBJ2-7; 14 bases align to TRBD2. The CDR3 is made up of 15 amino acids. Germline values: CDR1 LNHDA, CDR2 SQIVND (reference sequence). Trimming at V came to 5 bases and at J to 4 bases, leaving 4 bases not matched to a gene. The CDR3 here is CASSEGLAGGYEQYF. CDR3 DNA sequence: TGTGCCAGTAGTGAAGGACTAGCGGGAGGATACGAGCAGTACTTC. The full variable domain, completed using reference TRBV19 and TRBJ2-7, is DGGITQSPKYLFRKEGQNVTLSCEQNLNHDAMYWYRQDPGQGLRLIYYSQIVNDFQKGDIAEGYSVSREKKESFPLTVTSAQKNPTAFYLCASSEGLAGGYEQYFGPGTRLTVT.

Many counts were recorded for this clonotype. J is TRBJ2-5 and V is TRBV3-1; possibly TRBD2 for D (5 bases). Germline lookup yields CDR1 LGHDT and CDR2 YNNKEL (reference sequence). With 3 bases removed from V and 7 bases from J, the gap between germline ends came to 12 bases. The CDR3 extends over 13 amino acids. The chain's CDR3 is CASSQGRGGTQYF. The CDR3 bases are TGTGCCAGCAGCCAGGGCCGGGGTGGGACCCAGTACTTC.

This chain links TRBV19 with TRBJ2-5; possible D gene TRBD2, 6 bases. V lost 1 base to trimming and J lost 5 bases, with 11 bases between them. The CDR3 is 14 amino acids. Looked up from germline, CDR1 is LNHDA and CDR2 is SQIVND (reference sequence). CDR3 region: CASSIAGEEETQYF. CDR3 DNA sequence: TGTGCCAGTAGTATAGCGGGAGAGGAGGAGACCCAGTACTTC.

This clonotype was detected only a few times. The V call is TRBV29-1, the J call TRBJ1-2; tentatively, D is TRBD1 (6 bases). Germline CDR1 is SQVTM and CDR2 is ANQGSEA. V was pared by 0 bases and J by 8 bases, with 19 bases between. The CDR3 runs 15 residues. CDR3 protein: CSVEDAWGGARGYTF. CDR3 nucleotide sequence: TGCAGCGTTGAAGATGCATGGGGGGGGGCGCGGGGCTACACCTTC.

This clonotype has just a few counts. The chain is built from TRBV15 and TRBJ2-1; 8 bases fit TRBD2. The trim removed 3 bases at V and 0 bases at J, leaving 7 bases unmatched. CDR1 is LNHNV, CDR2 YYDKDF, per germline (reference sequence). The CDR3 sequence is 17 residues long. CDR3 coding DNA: TGTGCCACCAGCAGCGACCCACTAGCGGTCTCCTACAATGAGCAGTTCTTC. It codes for CATSSDPLAVSYNEQFF. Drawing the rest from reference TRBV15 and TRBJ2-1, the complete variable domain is DAMVIQNPRYQVTQFGKPVTLSCSQTLNHNVMYWYQQKSSQAPKLLFHYYDKDFNNEADTPDNFQSRRPNTSFCFLDIRSPGLGDTAMYLCATSSDPLAVSYNEQFFGPGTRLTVL.

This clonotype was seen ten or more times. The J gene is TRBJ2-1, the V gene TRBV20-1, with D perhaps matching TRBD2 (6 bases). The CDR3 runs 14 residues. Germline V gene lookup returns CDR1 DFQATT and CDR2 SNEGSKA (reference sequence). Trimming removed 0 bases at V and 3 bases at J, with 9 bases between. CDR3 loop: CSARDGGDYNEQFF. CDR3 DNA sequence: TGCAGTGCTAGAGATGGCGGGGACTACAATGAGCAGTTCTTC.

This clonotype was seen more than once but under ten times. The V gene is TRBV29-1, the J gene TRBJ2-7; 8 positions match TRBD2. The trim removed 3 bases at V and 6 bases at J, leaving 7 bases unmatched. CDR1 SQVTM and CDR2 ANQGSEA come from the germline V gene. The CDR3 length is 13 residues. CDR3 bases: TGCAGCGTTGATACGGGAGGGCCGCGCGAGCAGTACTTC. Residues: CSVDTGGPREQYF.